This TCR beta chain derives from a study of PD-L1 blockade in urothelial cancer. The wider study: Male sex and bladder-origin urothelial cancer characterized twenty-five of the 29 patients. Blood drawn 3 weeks (second dose) and 6 weeks after treatment start was analyzed. Each blood sample yielded a median of approximately 140,000 T cells.

The method was immunoSEQ multiplex PCR; TCRdb's version includes in-frame clones alone and lacks a portion of them. This sample has around 45,000 clones, with approximately 89% found just once. The CDR3 totals 14 residues. Germline CDR1 and CDR2: SEHNR and FQNEAQ (reference sequence). The V gene end was trimmed by 8 bases and the J gene end by 3 bases; junction bases not matched to a gene: 8. This clonotype was obtained from a man of 80 years or more with urothelial cancer. This chain joins TRBV7-9 and TRBJ2-7, with 9 nucleotides matching TRBD1. Here the sequenced sample was PBMCs, taken around atezolizumab (anti-PD-L1) treatment. CDR3 in amino acids: CASGSGTGHYEQYF. The CDR3 coding sequence is TGTGCCAGCGGGTCCGGGACAGGGCACTACGAGCAGTACTTC.